This T cell receptor (beta chain) was captured in a study of T cell clonality in common variable immunodeficiency. The CDR3 contains 15 residues. CDR1 and CDR2 (germline): SGHTA, FQGNSA. V lost 5 bases and J lost 5, with 15 bases in between. Ten or more counts support this clone. The CDR3 extends 3 residues past the end of the read, so its final part is completed from the germline J gene. Here immunoSEQ multiplex PCR was the method, and the copy in TCRdb shows in-frame clones only, minus some. This repertoire holds about 28,000 clones, and none appear only once. The specimen sequenced was peripheral blood mononuclear cells. The chain joins TRBV7-2 to TRBJ2-2, with D unresolved. The receptor was isolated from a person between 18 and 75 years old in good health. This CDR3 is CASSLPAGQTGELFF. The DNA read from the CDR3 is TGTGCCAGCAGCCTGCCGGCAGGTCAGACCGGGGAG.